The next 21 T cell receptor beta chains were all read from a single sample in a study of vaccination and CD4 T cells after COVID-19. Cultured CD4+ T-cell DNA underwent Oncomine TCR Beta short-read sequencing. Each CDR3 protein is one row after TCRdb ran MiXCR on the PCR reads. This table holds about 15,000 distinct CDR3 sequences, about three quarters found once. Treatment here: roughly 10-day PBMC culture with coronavirus spike peptide pools or control peptides (ViraFEST assay). These TCRs' antigens remain unknown. The sequenced material came from CD4+ T cells from blood, cultured in vitro. The source of these receptors is a human donor who had recovered from COVID-19.

J is TRBJ2-1 and V is TRBV10-3, with TRBD1 matching over 9 bases. The J segment lost 10 bases and the V segment lost 4 bases, leaving 8 bases of the junction unmatched. Germline V gene sequence: CDR1 ENHRY, CDR2 SYGVKD. The CDR3 loop spans 14 amino acids. The CDR3 region is CAISVQGAGEEQFF. CDR3 nucleotide sequence: TGTGCCATCAGTGTACAGGGGGCCGGGGAAGAGCAGTTCTTC.

This chain joins TRBV7-9 and TRBJ2-3, with 7 bases fitting TRBD1. J was trimmed by 2 bases and V by 5 bases; bases with no gene match: 10. There are 16 residues in the CDR3. Germline V CDR1 and CDR2: SEHNR, FQNEAQ (reference sequence). The CDR3 protein is CASSGTRDRFTDTQYF. The CDR3 coding sequence is TGTGCCAGCAGCGGAACCCGGGACAGATTCACAGATACGCAGTATTTT.

The chain joins TRBV6-1 to TRBJ2-7; 9 positions match TRBD1. The CDR3 length is 15 residues. Germline CDR1 MNHNS, CDR2 SASEGT. Losses at the gene ends were 8 bases for V and 6 bases for J; bases not matched to a gene: 14. For the CDR3, the DNA is TGTGCCAGCGGACTAATCGGGACAGGGTCTGGCGAGCAGTACTTC. Its translation is CASGLIGTGSGEQYF.

This clonotype is deemed medium-sized. This chain uses TRBV20-1 with TRBJ2-2; 7 bases agree with TRBD2. V shed 3 bases and J 6 bases; nucleotides not matched to a gene: 7. The CDR3 has 14 residues. Germline V lookup: CDR1 DFQATT, CDR2 SNEGSKA (reference sequence). The CDR3 protein is CSASRAGEAGELFF. DNA for the CDR3: TGCAGTGCTAGCCGGGCGGGAGAGGCCGGGGAGCTGTTTTTT.

The rearrangement links TRBV6-1 to TRBJ1-2; TRBD1 is a possible D gene (5 bases). This CDR3 has 14 amino acids. Trimming left V 6 bases short and J 6 bases short, with 17 bases between. In germline, CDR1 is MNHNS, CDR2 SASEGT. CDR3 DNA: TGTGCCAGCAGCCCCGCAGGGATCGGCGATGGCTACACCTTC. Its protein is CASSPAGIGDGYTF.

The chain links TRBV6-1 to TRBJ2-7; 11 positions match TRBD2. Germline CDR1 and CDR2: MNHNS and SASEGT. V dropped 5 bases and J dropped 0; count of bases not matched to a gene: 15. The CDR3 is made up of 19 amino acids. The CDR3 reads CASSPPLAGVSRRSYEQYF. The CDR3 DNA follows: TGTGCCAGCAGTCCCCCACTAGCGGGAGTGTCTAGACGCTCCTACGAGCAGTACTTC.

This chain links TRBV15 with TRBJ2-5; perhaps TRBD2 as D (5 bases). Germline loops: CDR1 LNHNV, CDR2 YYDKDF (reference sequence). Trimming shortened V by 0 bases and J by 0 bases, and 14 bases separated the two germline ends. The CDR3 covers 17 residues. The CDR3 reads CATSRDQSGRYQETQYF. The CDR3 DNA is TGTGCCACCAGCAGAGATCAGAGCGGACGGTACCAAGAGACCCAGTACTTC.

This clonotype has more than one count but fewer than ten. The V gene is TRBV6-5, the J gene TRBJ1-2, with TRBD1 matching 7 bases. Germline CDR1 MNHEY, CDR2 SVGAGI. The CDR3 consists of 13 residues. V shed 5 bases, J shed 1 base, and the junction held 1 base outside the gene matches. This CDR3 reads CASSNRGNYGYTF. The CDR3 DNA reads TGTGCCAGCAGTAACAGGGGTAACTATGGCTACACCTTC.

J is TRBJ2-4 and V is TRBV6-1; the match to TRBD2 covers 7 bases. V dropped 4 bases and J dropped 8; count of bases not matched to a gene: 5. Germline V gene sequence: CDR1 MNHNS, CDR2 SASEGT. The CDR3 is made up of 13 amino acids. CDR3 sequence reads: CASSAREEDIQYF. The CDR3 DNA reads TGTGCCAGCAGTGCTCGGGAGGAGGACATTCAGTACTTC.

V is TRBV6-1 and J is TRBJ1-5, with 8 positions matching TRBD1. Germline V CDR1 and CDR2: MNHNS, SASEGT. This CDR3 comprises 13 residues. V trimming: 9 bases; J trimming: 4 bases; junction bases outside the gene matches: 5. Here the CDR3 reads CASDRGLNQPQHF. In nucleotides, the CDR3 is TGTGCCAGTGACAGGGGACTAAATCAGCCCCAGCATTTT.

V and J are TRBV7-2 and TRBJ1-2, with D hard to call. V dropped 1 base and J dropped 5 bases, with 8 bases sitting between them. The length of the CDR3 is 13 residues. The germline gives CDR1 SGHTA, CDR2 FQGNSA. The CDR3 nucleotides read TGTGCCAGCAGCTTAGGGACGGATTATGGCTACACCTTC. Translation gives CASSLGTDYGYTF.

The chain combines TRBV7-2 with TRBJ1-1, with 10 bases matching TRBD1. J lost 9 bases, V lost 3 bases, and 10 bases had no gene match. The CDR3 sequence is 15 residues long. CDR1 and CDR2 from the germline V gene are SGHTA and FQGNSA. The CDR3 protein is CASSLVSKGQGKAFF. The DNA of the CDR3 is TGTGCCAGCAGCTTGGTCTCTAAGGGACAGGGGAAAGCTTTCTTT.

The J gene is TRBJ1-5, the V gene TRBV19; D is unresolved. The length of the CDR3 is 16 residues. V was clipped by 4 bases and J by 3 bases, with 16 bases between them. Germline V gives CDR1 LNHDA, CDR2 SQIVND (reference sequence). Here the CDR3 DNA reads TGTGCCAGTAGTAGGGGATGGACGGCTGACAATCAGCCCCAGCATTTT. Amino acid sequence: CASSRGWTADNQPQHF.

V usage is TRBV24-1 and J usage is TRBJ1-5; D remains ambiguous. The CDR3 has 17 residues. Germline loops: CDR1 KGHDR, CDR2 SFDVKD. Trimming left V 2 bases short and J 2 bases short, with 15 bases between. CDR3 region: CATSDSARGVGNQPQHF. The CDR3 region has the DNA TGTGCCACCAGTGATTCCGCGCGTGGGGTCGGCAATCAGCCCCAGCATTTT.

The V and J genes are TRBV5-8 and TRBJ2-5; 12 bases fit TRBD1. After removal of 4 bases from V and 4 bases from J, the junction contained 5 bases not matched to a gene. The CDR3 extends over 15 amino acids. CDR1 and CDR2 from the germline V gene are SGHTS and YDEGEE. The CDR3 loop is CASSTGTGGRETQYF. CDR3 DNA: TGTGCCAGCAGCACCGGGACAGGGGGCCGAGAGACCCAGTACTTC.

In this sample, this clonotype turned up a few times. The J gene is TRBJ1-2, the V gene TRBV20-1; D is perhaps TRBD1 (5 bases). The CDR3 totals 11 residues. Between the trimmed V and J ends, which lost 7 bases and 7 bases, there was a span of 13 bases. Germline CDR1 DFQATT, CDR2 SNEGSKA (reference sequence). CDR3 DNA sequence: TGCAGTGTGCCGGGGACGGGTGGCTACACCTTC. It encodes CSVPGTGGYTF.

The V gene is TRBV7-2, the J gene TRBJ1-1, with 7 bases that match TRBD1. The V and J ends lost 4 bases and 3 bases, in that order; junction bases with no gene match: 8. This CDR3 comprises 15 residues. Germline CDR1 and CDR2: SGHTA and FQGNSA. The CDR3 nucleotides are TGTGCCAGCAGCTCCCGGACAGGAATTGACACTGAAGCTTTCTTT. It codes for CASSSRTGIDTEAFF.

V and J are TRBV11-2 and TRBJ2-3, with D unclear. The CDR3 runs 12 residues. Trimming stripped 3 bases from V and 6 bases from J, with 7 bases between. CDR1 and CDR2 (germline): SGHAT, FQNNGV. The DNA for the CDR3 is TGTGCCAGCAGCTTCCAGAAGGATACGCAGTATTTT. As protein: CASSFQKDTQYF.

This clonotype was counted a single time. V usage is TRBV6-2 or TRBV6-3 and J usage is TRBJ1-2, with TRBD1 as a possible D gene (6 bases). CDR1 is MNHEY, CDR2 SVGEGT, per germline. The CDR3 is 14 amino acids. The V end was cut by 6 bases, the J end by 8 bases, with 19 bases between. The CDR3 DNA sequence: TGTGCCAGCAGCCCGCAGGGGCCTCGAGGGGGCTACACCTTC. Translating gives CASSPQGPRGGYTF.

Remarks on this clonotype: One junction end disagrees with the germline gene, perhaps due to a read error. The chain carries TRBV19 and TRBJ1-6; 8 bases are a match to TRBD1. There are 17 residues in the CDR3. Germline V CDR1 and CDR2: LNHDA, SQIVND (reference sequence). As DNA, the CDR3 is TGTGCCAGTAGTCGACGTCCCGGGACAGGAGTGAATTCACCACTCCACTTT. It translates to CASSRRPGTGVNSPLHF.

This chain joins TRBV27 and TRBJ1-6; the D is unclear. The ends were cut back, 1 base at V and 6 bases at J, with 7 bases in the middle. Germline CDR1 is MNHEY and CDR2 is SMNVEV (reference sequence). This CDR3 spans 14 amino acids. DNA of the CDR3: TGTGCCAGCAGTTTATTAGGCGGTAATTCACCCCTCCACTTT. Protein product: CASSLLGGNSPLHF.